Included here is one T cell receptor beta chain sequence, with context. The target antigen is unknown. The data belong to a study of somatic mutations in cytotoxic T cells in rheumatoid arthritis. Study at large: Some V beta antibody-stained T-cell populations were flow-sorted at nearly 100% purity, including V beta1+ cells sequenced for TCRB.

Each population, CD4+ and CD8+ cells, was isolated by positive magnetic bead selection and checked for purity by flow cytometry. General observations from the study: Rheumatoid arthritis patients and age-matched healthy controls showed no significant difference in CD8+ T-cell clonality.

Only in-frame clones appear in the TCRdb table, and some are missing; sequencing was by immunoSEQ multiplex PCR. The sample contains about 20,000 clones, approximately 87% of which appear only once. In germline, CDR1 is SGHRS, CDR2 YFSETQ. The CDR3 extends over 14 amino acids. Trimming cost V 0 bases and J 7 bases, with 14 bases left between them. The sequence derives from a man aged 40-49 years in good health. Sequenced: CD8+ T cells sorted from blood. The rearrangement joins TRBV5-1 to TRBJ2-7; D not certain. DNA of the CDR3: TGCGCCAGCAGCTTGGCAGGAGTTCCCCGGGAGCAGTACTTC. Its translation: CASSLAGVPREQYF.